The next 31 T cell receptor beta chains were all read from a single sample in a study of T cell clonotyping in hematopoietic cell transplantation. Time point reported: recipient sample about 28 days before transplant, after cytoreduction. Only in-frame clones appear in the TCRdb table, and some are missing; sequencing was by immunoSEQ multiplex PCR. Of approximately 30,000 clones listed, under 90% are singletons. Sequenced material: peripheral blood mononuclear cells, taken before stem cell transplant. Receptor source: a man aged 35 to 55 with acute myeloid leukemia. Some clones in this sample may be carry-over from other donors' samples.

In this sample, this clone turned up a few times. V usage is TRBV11-3 and J usage is TRBJ2-5; the match to TRBD1 covers 7 bases. The V gene's germline CDR1 is SGHNT and CDR2 YENEEA. V was clipped by 5 bases and J by 7 bases; unmatched bases: 28. The CDR3 contains 20 residues. The CDR3 sequence: CASSRNFPGQRTTTPGTQYF. The CDR3 DNA reads TGTGCCAGCAGCCGTAATTTCCCGGGACAGAGAACCACCACCCCCGGGACCCAGTACTTC.

V usage is TRBV19 and J usage is TRBJ1-2; tentative D call: TRBD1 (5 bases). This CDR3 region has 15 residues. CDR1 is LNHDA, CDR2 SQIVND, per germline (reference sequence). V was clipped by 0 bases and J by 7 bases, with 15 bases between them. The CDR3 protein is CASSIEEGTLFGYTF. CDR3 nucleotide sequence: TGTGCCAGTAGTATAGAGGAGGGGACGTTGTTTGGCTACACCTTC.

The J gene is TRBJ1-2, the V gene TRBV4-1, with D tentatively TRBD1 (5 bases). Germline V gene data show CDR1 as MGHRA and CDR2 as YSYEKL. V dropped 0 bases and J dropped 0 bases, with 8 bases sitting between them. This CDR3 is built from 15 residues. The CDR3 loop is CASSQDRGTNYGYTF. DNA for the CDR3: TGCGCCAGCAGCCAAGATAGGGGAACTAACTATGGCTACACCTTC.

This clone was observed once. This sequence joins TRBV28 and TRBJ1-1, with D possibly TRBD1 on 6 matching bases. V was trimmed by 2 bases and J by 5 bases, leaving 27 bases between them. The length of the CDR3 is 19 residues. The V gene's germline CDR1 is MDHEN and CDR2 SYDVKM. The CDR3 spells CASSLASVIWGGPGTEAFF. The CDR3 DNA follows: TGTGCCAGCAGTTTAGCTAGCGTTATCTGGGGGGGGCCGGGTACTGAAGCTTTCTTT.

This clone was seen a single time. The V gene is TRBV6-5, the J gene TRBJ2-2; D is ambiguous. CDR1 is MNHEY and CDR2 is SVGAGI in the germline V gene. The CDR3 covers 15 residues. The V end lost 0 bases, the J end lost 6 bases, and 11 bases lay between the germline ends. DNA of the CDR3: TGTGCCAGCAGTTACTCGAGGCCAGTGGCCGGGGAGCTGTTTTTT. It encodes CASSYSRPVAGELFF.

The chain recombines TRBV28 with TRBJ2-7; D is ambiguous. The CDR3 has 12 residues. V shed 3 bases and J shed 3 bases, with 6 bases lying between them. CDR1 MDHEN and CDR2 SYDVKM come from the germline V gene. Here the CDR3 DNA reads TGTGCCAGCAGTTTTAATCGCTACGAGCAGTACTTC. Translated: CASSFNRYEQYF.

The chain carries TRBV7-3 and TRBJ2-1, with a tentative D call TRBD1 (6 bases). The CDR3 runs to 14 residues. Germline-derived CDR1 and CDR2 are SGHTA and FQGTGA. The V end lost 1 base, the J end lost 7 bases, and 11 bases lay between the germline ends. The CDR3 nucleotides are TGTGCCAGCAGCTTAAGGGGGCCAGGGAATGAGCAGTTCTTC. It translates to CASSLRGPGNEQFF.

The chain employs TRBV28 and TRBJ2-1; 11 nucleotides line up with TRBD2. The CDR3 length is 15 residues. Germline CDR1 is MDHEN and CDR2 is SYDVKM. V trimming: 2 bases; J trimming: 6 bases; junction bases outside the gene matches: 3. The CDR3, as DNA: TGTGCCAGCAGTTTACTTAGCGGGAGGGGCAATGAGCAGTTCTTC. Protein product: CASSLLSGRGNEQFF.

The genes are TRBV29-1 and TRBJ1-2; maybe TRBD1 (6 bases). Germline CDR1 SQVTM, CDR2 ANQGSEA. Trimming removed 3 bases from V and 6 bases from J, with 11 bases in between. CDR3 size: 12 residues. The CDR3 DNA follows: TGCAGCGTTGATGGGGGGGCCCATGGCTACACCTTC. Translated: CSVDGGAHGYTF.

J is TRBJ1-5 and V is TRBV6-5, with D possibly being TRBD1 (5 bases). Per germline, CDR1 MNHEY and CDR2 SVGAGI. The CDR3 consists of 15 residues. Trimming pared 8 bases from V and 4 bases from J, leaving 18 bases between. The DNA for the CDR3 is TGTGCCAGCCGGTTAGGAGGGGCAGGTAATCAGCCCCAGCATTTT. Protein sequence: CASRLGGAGNQPQHF.

The CDR3: CASQAASGYNEQFF. In nucleotides, the CDR3 is TGTGCCAGTCAGGCGGCTAGCGGCTACAATGAGCAGTTCTTC. The chain has TRBV7-9 and TRBJ2-1, with TRBD2 matching over 7 bases. Looked up from germline, CDR1 is SEHNR and CDR2 is FQNEAQ (reference sequence). This CDR3 is 14 amino acids long. J was trimmed by 3 bases and V by 9 bases; bases with no gene match: 8. The full variable domain, rest sourced from reference TRBV7-9 and TRBJ2-1, is DTGVSQNPRHKITKRGQNVTFRCDPISEHNRLYWYRQTLGQGPEFLTYFQNEAQLEKSRLLSDRFSAERPKGSFSTLEIQRTEQGDSAMYLCASQAASGYNEQFFGPGTRLTVL.

This clone was seen only once. The chain joins TRBV11-2 to TRBJ2-2; D is perhaps TRBD2 (7 bases). V was trimmed by 2 bases and J by 5 bases, leaving 12 bases between them. The CDR3 runs 15 residues. The V gene's germline CDR1 is SGHAT and CDR2 FQNNGV. The CDR3, as DNA: TGTGCCAGCAGCTTAAGAGAGGGGGGGACCGGGGAGCTGTTTTTT. Amino acid sequence: CASSLREGGTGELFF.

The chain has TRBV5-6 and TRBJ2-1; D is perhaps TRBD2 (5 bases). CDR1 is SGHDT, CDR2 YYEEEE, per germline. The germline V and J ends were trimmed by 4 bases and 8 bases, with 7 bases remaining between them. The CDR3 has 11 residues. DNA of the CDR3: TGTGCCAGCAGCCTGCGGGATGAGCAGTTCTTC. Its translation is CASSLRDEQFF.

This rearrangement joins TRBV11-3 to TRBJ2-1; TRBD2 matches at 15 bases. CDR3 size: 17 residues. The germline gives CDR1 SGHNT, CDR2 YENEEA. V gave up 6 bases and J gave up 3 bases; unmatched junction bases: 6. The CDR3 sequence is CASSSRTSGRDYNEQFF. DNA for the CDR3: TGTGCCAGCAGTTCGCGGACTAGCGGGAGGGACTACAATGAGCAGTTCTTC.

This clone has just a few counts. The chain couples TRBV2 to TRBJ1-2; D remains unclear. Germline values: CDR1 SNHLY, CDR2 FYNNEI. The CDR3 spans 15 residues. Trimming took off 3 bases at V and 0 bases at J, with 11 bases between the two ends. CDR3 protein: CASSETGIANYGYTF. CDR3 nucleotide sequence: TGTGCCAGCAGTGAGACGGGGATAGCTAACTATGGCTACACCTTC.

The chain combines TRBV5-1 with TRBJ1-5; 10 positions agree with TRBD1. CDR1 SGHRS and CDR2 YFSETQ come from the germline V gene. The junction had 7 bases not matched to a gene; V was cut back by 3 bases and J by 7 bases. This CDR3 contains 15 residues. The CDR3 is CASSSGTGAGQPQHF. CDR3 DNA sequence: TGCGCCAGCAGCTCCGGGACAGGGGCAGGACAGCCCCAGCATTTT.

This rearrangement joins TRBV9 to TRBJ2-1; 9 bases are a match to TRBD2. The V and J ends lost 0 bases and 1 base, in that order; junction bases with no gene match: 8. Germline V lookup: CDR1 SGDLS, CDR2 YYNGEE. The CDR3 spans 18 residues. CDR3 residues: CASSVAAGGPMSYNEQFF. The CDR3 DNA is TGTGCCAGCAGCGTAGCCGCGGGAGGGCCTATGTCCTACAATGAGCAGTTCTTC.

The chain couples TRBV27 to TRBJ2-2, with D uncertain. Germline V gives CDR1 MNHEY, CDR2 SMNVEV (reference sequence). The CDR3 is made up of 11 amino acids. The V and J ends lost 8 bases and 3 bases respectively, with 4 bases between them. The CDR3 DNA is TGTGCCAGCCGGGACACCGGGGAGCTGTTTTTT. Protein product: CASRDTGELFF.

The chain carries TRBV6-5 and TRBJ2-7; tentatively, D is TRBD1 (5 bases). This CDR3 is 15 amino acids long. V lost 6 bases, J lost 1 base, and 16 bases lay in between. Germline V gene sequence: CDR1 MNHEY, CDR2 SVGAGI. For the CDR3, the DNA is TGTGCCAGCAGCCGCCGGCTGGGGCGTTCCTACGAGCAGTACTTC. This gives the protein CASSRRLGRSYEQYF.

The gene calls are TRBV13 and TRBJ1-3; a weak D match, TRBD1 (6 bases). Germline CDR1 reads PRHDT; CDR2 reads FYEKMQ (reference sequence). The V and J ends lost 5 bases and 0 bases respectively, with 14 bases between them. The CDR3 totals 16 residues. The CDR3 here is CASSLPSDSSGNTIYF. The CDR3 DNA sequence: TGTGCCAGCAGCCTTCCCTCGGACAGCTCTGGAAACACCATATATTTT.

The CDR3 region is CASSLFGLAENTGELFF. Here the CDR3 DNA reads TGTGCCAGCAGCTTGTTTGGACTAGCGGAGAACACCGGGGAGCTGTTTTTT. The chain employs TRBV5-6 and TRBJ2-2, with 10 bases fitting TRBD2. CDR1 is SGHDT and CDR2 is YYEEEE in the germline V gene. The V segment lost 1 base and the J segment 1 base; nucleotides outside the gene matches: 4. This CDR3 has 17 residues.

V usage is TRBV5-5 and J usage is TRBJ1-1, with D tentatively TRBD1 (5 bases). Germline V gene sequence: CDR1 SGHKS, CDR2 YYEKEE (reference sequence). The CDR3 totals 15 residues. The germline V and J ends were trimmed by 2 bases and 2 bases, with 13 bases remaining between them. CDR3 sequence reads: CASSLNGGSNTEAFF. CDR3 DNA sequence: TGTGCCAGCAGCTTAAATGGGGGGTCCAACACTGAAGCTTTCTTT.

The genes are TRBV28 and TRBJ2-1, with D possibly matching TRBD2 (6 bases). The CDR3 extends over 15 amino acids. Germline V gene lookup returns CDR1 MDHEN and CDR2 SYDVKM. Trimming left V 4 bases short and J 5 bases short, with 15 bases between. The CDR3 region has the DNA TGTGCCAGCAGTTATCCGGGGGTAGAGAACAATGAGCAGTTCTTC. The encoded protein is CASSYPGVENNEQFF.

This clone was detected once. The V and J genes are TRBV19 and TRBJ1-1; D is uncertain. V was shortened by 1 base and J by 0 bases, with 15 bases between the two germline ends. The CDR3 has 17 amino acids. Per the germline V gene, CDR1 is LNHDA and CDR2 is SQIVND (reference sequence). As DNA, the CDR3 is TGTGCCAGTAGTATAGTCCGGGATAGGCCCATGAACACTGAAGCTTTCTTT. As protein: CASSIVRDRPMNTEAFF.

The V call is TRBV9, the J call TRBJ1-1; no firm D call. Trimming shortened V by 2 bases and J by 4 bases, and 9 bases separated the two germline ends. Germline loops: CDR1 SGDLS, CDR2 YYNGEE. This CDR3 spans 13 amino acids. The CDR3 here is CASSVVGRTEAFF. CDR3 DNA: TGTGCCAGCAGCGTTGTTGGGCGCACTGAAGCTTTCTTT.

The rearrangement links TRBV2 to TRBJ2-7; D remains ambiguous. The CDR3 loop spans 12 amino acids. The V and J ends lost 7 bases and 5 bases respectively, with 12 bases between them. Per germline, CDR1 SNHLY and CDR2 FYNNEI. The DNA for the CDR3 is TGTGCCAGCACTACGGCCCCTAACGAGCAGTACTTC. Encoded protein: CASTTAPNEQYF.

The V call is TRBV5-4, the J call TRBJ1-1; tentatively, D is TRBD1 (5 bases). The germline CDR1 and CDR2 sequences are SGHNT and YYREEE (reference sequence). V shed 7 bases and J shed 9 bases, with 22 bases lying between them. The CDR3 consists of 14 residues. The CDR3 reads CASHTRDALLKAFF. Here the CDR3 DNA reads TGTGCCAGCCACACAAGGGACGCTCTGTTAAAAGCTTTCTTT.

CDR3 amino acids: CASSLATGGARGYTF. CDR3 coding DNA: TGTGCCAGCAGCTTAGCGACAGGGGGCGCCCGGGGCTACACCTTC. The chain recombines TRBV7-2 with TRBJ1-2; TRBD1 agrees at 10 bases. CDR3 length equals 15 residues. V lost 0 bases, J lost 8 bases, and 6 bases stayed unmatched. Germline V gene sequence: CDR1 SGHTA, CDR2 FQGNSA.

The CDR3 loop is CAWSKGGYEQYF. Written as DNA, the CDR3 is TGTGCCTGGAGTAAAGGAGGCTACGAGCAGTACTTC. The gene calls are TRBV30 and TRBJ2-5; D perhaps matches TRBD2 (5 bases). The J call may be wrong; the DNA end is better matched by TRBJ2-7. The CDR3 sequence is 12 residues long. CDR1 and CDR2 from the germline V gene are GTSNPN and SVGIG (reference sequence).

This clone was picked up one time. CDR3 protein: CASSLTAGRTRWGYTF. As DNA, the CDR3 is TGTGCCAGCAGTTTAACGGCAGGTCGAACTCGGTGGGGCTACACCTTC. The chain uses TRBV27 and TRBJ1-2; no definite D call. With 2 bases removed from V and 8 bases from J, the gap between germline ends came to 21 bases. Germline CDR1 MNHEY, CDR2 SMNVEV (reference sequence). The CDR3 runs 16 residues.

The chain is built from TRBV11-3 and TRBJ2-7, with 7 bases identical to TRBD2. Germline V gene data show CDR1 as SGHNT and CDR2 as YENEEA. With V trimmed by 5 bases and J by 2 bases, 6 bases remained unmatched. This CDR3 comprises 14 residues. CDR3 region: CASSPSAGPYEQYF. The CDR3 DNA reads as TGTGCCAGCAGCCCGTCAGCGGGGCCCTACGAGCAGTACTTC.